The next 29 T cell receptor beta chains were all read from a single sample in a study of Ad26.COV2.S vaccination and SARS-CoV-2 variants. Documented treatment: some 20 received Ad26.COV2.S at low or high dose, single or two shots; five or six received placebo; per-sample allocation not given. Day 63 after the first injection of vaccine or placebo was the sampling time. Measured with immunoSEQ multiplex PCR; TCRdb has only the in-frame clones, and not every one. The sample consists of more than 350,000 clones, 75% to 95% of them appearing once. Sequencing was performed on peripheral blood, taken in a trial of Ad26.COV2.S vaccine versus placebo. These receptors were obtained from a person aged 18-60 years who received the Ad26.COV2.S COVID-19 vaccine or a placebo.

V usage is TRBV7-2 and J usage is TRBJ2-1, with D tentatively TRBD2 (5 bases). This CDR3 is built from 18 residues. CDR1 is SGHTA and CDR2 is FQGNSA in the germline V gene. Trimming stripped 0 bases from V and 1 base from J, with 16 bases between. CDR3 bases: TGTGCCAGCAGCTTAGCGCGGCGAGGGTTGGCGTCCTACAATGAGCAGTTCTTC. Translating gives CASSLARRGLASYNEQFF.

V gene TRBV4-2 combines with J gene TRBJ1-6; D remains ambiguous. The germline V and J ends were trimmed by 1 base and 5 bases, with 3 bases remaining between them. The CDR3 totals 13 residues. Germline CDR1 LGHNA, CDR2 YNFKEQ. The CDR3 is CASSQADNSPLHF. The CDR3 bases are TGTGCCAGCAGCCAAGCGGATAATTCACCCCTCCACTTT.

This chain uses TRBV30 with TRBJ1-6, with a tentative D call TRBD1 (6 bases). The CDR3 runs to 13 residues. Germline V gene data show CDR1 as GTSNPN and CDR2 as SVGIG (reference sequence). V was trimmed by 1 base and J by 8 bases, leaving 9 bases between them. The CDR3 DNA reads as TGTGCCTGGAGTGGACAGGCCGATTCACCCCTCCACTTT. It translates to CAWSGQADSPLHF.

The chain is built from TRBV3-1 (or the pseudogene TRBV3-2) and TRBJ2-7; D gene ambiguous. V lost 0 bases and J lost 2, with 11 bases in between. The CDR3 is 15 amino acids. CDR1 and CDR2 (germline): LGHDT, YNNKEL (reference sequence). The CDR3 here is CASSQDWTSPYEQYF. CDR3 sequence (DNA): TGTGCCAGCAGCCAAGATTGGACCTCCCCCTACGAGCAGTACTTC.

This clone was observed once. CDR3 coding DNA: TGTGCCAGCACTCTGACAGGGGGTGGACAGACCCAGTACTTC. Residues: CASTLTGGGQTQYF. V usage is TRBV6-5 and J usage is TRBJ2-5; 9 bases map to TRBD1. Looked up from germline, CDR1 is MNHEY and CDR2 is SVGAGI. V shed 7 bases, J shed 6 bases, and the junction held 9 bases outside the gene matches. The CDR3 runs to 14 residues.

The rearrangement joins TRBV28 to TRBJ2-7, with 9 bases matching TRBD2. The CDR3 runs 15 residues. Germline CDR1 MDHEN, CDR2 SYDVKM. The V segment lost 6 bases and the J segment 0 bases; nucleotides outside the gene matches: 6. The CDR3 region is CASRFSGRFSYEQYF. The CDR3 DNA follows: TGTGCCAGCAGATTTAGCGGGAGATTCTCCTACGAGCAGTACTTC.

The genes are TRBV19 and TRBJ2-1, with 10 positions matching TRBD2. Germline V gene data show CDR1 as LNHDA and CDR2 as SQIVND (reference sequence). Trimming removed 5 bases from V and 10 bases from J; junction bases left unmatched: 8. The CDR3 contains 14 residues. The CDR3 loop is CASSLSGRPGEQFF. The CDR3 DNA is TGTGCCAGTAGTCTTAGCGGGAGGCCCGGGGAGCAGTTCTTC.

The V and J genes are TRBV3-1 (or the pseudogene TRBV3-2) and TRBJ2-7; D might be TRBD1 (6 bases). Trimming cost V 1 base and J 7 bases, with 8 bases left between them. The CDR3 sequence is 12 residues long. Germline-derived CDR1 and CDR2 are LGHDT and YNNKEL (reference sequence). The CDR3 loop reads CASSQAGTEQYF. In nucleotides, the CDR3 is TGTGCCAGCAGCCAAGCGGGGACAGAGCAGTACTTC.

The chain couples TRBV9 to TRBJ2-3, with 7 nucleotides matching TRBD2. J lost 4 bases, V lost 3 bases, and 8 bases had no gene match. Germline V gene data show CDR1 as SGDLS and CDR2 as YYNGEE. The CDR3 sequence is 15 residues long. The CDR3 region has the DNA TGTGCCAGCAGCGCCCGAGCGGGGAGGTCAGATACGCAGTATTTT. The encoded protein is CASSARAGRSDTQYF.

This clone was counted once. The chain uses TRBV30 and TRBJ2-3; possible D gene TRBD2, 5 bases. The V and J ends lost 4 bases and 5 bases respectively, with 16 bases between them. The CDR3 consists of 14 residues. Germline CDR1 is GTSNPN and CDR2 is SVGIG (reference sequence). The CDR3 sequence is CAWMARSGRDTQYF. The CDR3 nucleotides are TGTGCCTGGATGGCGCGTTCGGGGAGAGATACGCAGTATTTT.

The V call is TRBV27, the J call TRBJ1-1; D gene unclear. The germline CDR1 and CDR2 sequences are MNHEY and SMNVEV (reference sequence). Trimming removed 5 bases from V and 13 bases from J, with 20 bases in between. This CDR3 has 13 residues. The CDR3 loop reads CASSQRERFQVFF. In DNA, the CDR3 is TGTGCCAGCAGTCAAAGGGAGAGGTTTCAGGTTTTCTTT.

On this clone itself: Within the sample, other DNA sequences also encode this same CDR3. The J gene is TRBJ2-7, the V gene TRBV19, with a tentative D call TRBD1 (6 bases). Germline CDR1 LNHDA, CDR2 SQIVND (reference sequence). CDR3 size: 16 residues. The V end lost 5 bases, the J end lost 2 bases, and 19 bases lay between the germline ends. This chain's CDR3 is CASSVRAGTTTYEQYF. The CDR3 DNA is TGTGCCAGTAGTGTGAGAGCCGGGACAACTACCTACGAGCAGTACTTC. Together with reference TRBV19 and TRBJ2-7, the CDR3 gives the full variable domain: DGGITQSPKYLFRKEGQNVTLSCEQNLNHDAMYWYRQDPGQGLRLIYYSQIVNDFQKGDIAEGYSVSREKKESFPLTVTSAQKNPTAFYLCASSVRAGTTTYEQYFGPGTRLTVT.

The chain recombines TRBV6-2 or TRBV6-3 with TRBJ1-3; D not resolved. This CDR3 spans 16 amino acids. CDR1 is MNHEY and CDR2 is SVGEGT in the germline V gene. Trimming removed 4 bases from V and 3 bases from J, with 16 bases in between. The CDR3 DNA sequence: TGTGCCAGCAGTTCGGACCGCTCTCCCAATGGAAACACCATATATTTT. Protein: CASSSDRSPNGNTIYF.

This chain uses TRBV3-1 (or the pseudogene TRBV3-2) with TRBJ2-7; weak D call: TRBD2 (5 bases). This CDR3 is built from 13 residues. Deletions cut 7 bases from V and 6 bases from J, with 16 bases between. Germline V gene data show CDR1 as LGHDT and CDR2 as YNNKEL (reference sequence). The CDR3 bases are TGTGCCAGCAACTCGAACGAAGAGGGCGAGCAGTACTTC. The encoded protein is CASNSNEEGEQYF.

The chain combines TRBV19 with TRBJ2-7; a weak D match, TRBD1 (6 bases). Trimming pared 6 bases from V and 4 bases from J, leaving 19 bases between. CDR3 size: 15 residues. Germline-derived CDR1 and CDR2 are LNHDA and SQIVND (reference sequence). CDR3 bases: TGTGCCAGTAGCCTTTATCTCGGGACATTATACGAGCAGTACTTC. It translates to CASSLYLGTLYEQYF.

The chain is built from TRBV19 and TRBJ2-2; 7 bases line up with TRBD2. CDR1 is LNHDA and CDR2 is SQIVND in the germline V gene (reference sequence). V lost 3 bases and J lost 4; bases outside the gene matches: 5. The CDR3 sequence is 15 residues long. Here the CDR3 DNA reads TGTGCCAGTAGTATTGACGGGAGGAGCACCGGGGAGCTGTTTTTT. Amino acids: CASSIDGRSTGELFF. Variable domain in full (rest from reference TRBV19 and TRBJ2-2): DGGITQSPKYLFRKEGQNVTLSCEQNLNHDAMYWYRQDPGQGLRLIYYSQIVNDFQKGDIAEGYSVSREKKESFPLTVTSAQKNPTAFYLCASSIDGRSTGELFFGEGSRLTVL.

The genes are TRBV7-2 and TRBJ1-2, with a weak D call TRBD1 (5 bases). The CDR3 runs to 15 residues. CDR1 and CDR2 from the germline V gene are SGHTA and FQGNSA. V dropped 2 bases and J dropped 2 bases, with 12 bases sitting between them. CDR3 DNA: TGTGCCAGCAGCTTATTCGGGCAGGGAAACTATGGCTACACCTTC. Amino acid sequence: CASSLFGQGNYGYTF.

CDR3 nucleotides: TGTGCCAGCAGCTTTGGCAGGGGTTATCCCATGTATGGCTACACCTTC. Its translation is CASSFGRGYPMYGYTF. This chain joins TRBV7-2 and TRBJ1-2; a possible D gene is TRBD1 (6 bases). V was trimmed by 3 bases and J by 5 bases, leaving 19 bases between them. Germline CDR1 reads SGHTA; CDR2 reads FQGNSA. The CDR3 has 16 amino acids.

Only a few counts were recorded for this clone. The chain couples TRBV6-1 to TRBJ2-7, with D uncertain. Germline V CDR1 and CDR2: MNHNS, SASEGT. The CDR3 is made up of 12 amino acids. Trimming pared 2 bases from V and 4 bases from J, leaving 6 bases between. The CDR3 DNA follows: TGTGCCAGCAGTGAAAACGGGTACGAGCAGTACTTC. This gives the protein CASSENGYEQYF.

Turning to this clone: The junction does not match germline at one end; this may be a read error. The chain is built from TRBV3-1 (or the pseudogene TRBV3-2) and TRBJ1-2; the match to TRBD1 covers 8 bases. Germline assignment: CDR1 LGHDT and CDR2 YNNKEL (reference sequence). The CDR3 runs 12 residues. This CDR3 is CASSQESPGGSF. The CDR3 coding sequence is TGTGCCAGCAGCCAAGAAAGCCCAGGGGGCTCTTTC.

The chain uses TRBV9 and TRBJ2-5, with TRBD2 matching over 10 bases. This CDR3 is 17 amino acids long. V shed 2 bases, J shed 2 bases, and the junction held 9 bases outside the gene matches. Germline values: CDR1 SGDLS, CDR2 YYNGEE. CDR3 in amino acids: CASSVKTSGNYQETQYF. Written as DNA, the CDR3 is TGTGCCAGCAGCGTCAAAACTAGCGGGAATTATCAAGAGACCCAGTACTTC.

For the CDR3, the DNA is TGTGCCAGCAGCCTCGGTGTAGGAGAGACCCAGTACTTC. Translation: CASSLGVGETQYF. The gene calls are TRBV7-9 and TRBJ2-5; D gene unclear. CDR3 length: 13 residues. Germline V CDR1 and CDR2: SEHNR, FQNEAQ (reference sequence). V gave up 5 bases and J gave up 4 bases, with 11 bases separating them.

This clone was seen a few times. As DNA, the CDR3 is TGTGCCAGCAGCTTAGGACAGGGGGTCGACGAGCAGTACTTC. It is translated as CASSLGQGVDEQYF. The chain has TRBV7-9 and TRBJ2-7; 9 nucleotides line up with TRBD1. The CDR3 length is 14 residues. Trimming removed 1 base from V and 5 bases from J; junction bases left unmatched: 3. Per the germline V gene, CDR1 is SEHNR and CDR2 is FQNEAQ (reference sequence).

The CDR3 loop is CASSHGTPQQFF. DNA of the CDR3: TGTGCCAGCAGCCACGGGACACCTCAGCAGTTCTTC. The J gene is TRBJ2-1, the V gene TRBV6-2 or TRBV6-3; possible D gene TRBD1, 6 bases. In germline, CDR1 is MNHEY, CDR2 SVGEGT. This CDR3 is 12 amino acids long. Trimming took off 6 bases at V and 11 bases at J, with 14 bases between the two ends.

The chain is built from TRBV19 and TRBJ2-6; 9 bases agree with TRBD1. This CDR3 region has 17 residues. J gave up 2 bases and V 2 bases, and 4 bases lay outside the gene matches. Germline assignment: CDR1 LNHDA and CDR2 SQIVND (reference sequence). In DNA, the CDR3 is TGTGCCAGTAGTATACGAGGGACAGGGACTGGGGCCAACGTCCTGACTTTC. Its protein product is CASSIRGTGTGANVLTF.

This sequence joins TRBV12-3 or TRBV12-4 and TRBJ2-3; D unresolved. CDR3 length: 13 amino acids. Trimming took 5 bases from V and 1 from J, leaving 7 bases between them. In DNA, the CDR3 is TGTGCCAGCAGTCCCCCTGGCACAGATACGCAGTATTTT. Residues: CASSPPGTDTQYF.

This chain links TRBV10-2 with TRBJ1-5; possibly TRBD1 for D (6 bases). Germline assignment: CDR1 WSHSY and CDR2 SAAADI. This CDR3 contains 13 residues. Between the trimmed V and J ends, which lost 2 bases and 11 bases, there was a span of 13 bases. In DNA, the CDR3 is TGCGCCAGCAGTGAGGTGGACAGCAGGTCCCAGCATTTT. Translating gives CASSEVDSRSQHF.

The V call is TRBV19, the J call TRBJ1-6; perhaps TRBD1 as D (6 bases). V gave up 7 bases and J gave up 7 bases, with 20 bases separating them. Germline V gives CDR1 LNHDA, CDR2 SQIVND (reference sequence). This CDR3 comprises 16 residues. CDR3 DNA sequence: TGTGCCAGTACCAAGACCCGACAGGTTGGCAATTCACCCCTCCACTTT. Translated: CASTKTRQVGNSPLHF.

CDR3 coding DNA: TGTGCCAGCAGTAAATCAGGGTTTAGGACTGAAGCTTTCTTT. Translated, it gives CASSKSGFRTEAFF. The genes are TRBV27 and TRBJ1-1, with a possible D match to TRBD1 (5 bases). The length of the CDR3 is 14 residues. Trimming took off 5 bases at V and 5 bases at J, with 15 bases between the two ends. Germline V gene data show CDR1 as MNHEY and CDR2 as SMNVEV (reference sequence).